These T cell receptor beta chains were read from a single sample in a study of blood T cell repertoires in COVID-19. The assay was immunoSEQ multiplex PCR, and TCRdb's table has in-frame clones only and misses some. The sample lists 300,000 or so clones; roughly 87% were seen once. The sequencing input was PBMCs or T cells enriched from blood (not recorded which). The receptors shown here come from a woman in her thirties who had recovered from COVID-19. CDR3s leave out the opening cysteine and the closing phenylalanine or tryptophan. Only some rows state a clone size, as once, few, many or a class for expanded clones.

j_call | v_call | clone_size | cdr3_aa
TRBJ2-5 | TRBV7-6 | . | ASSLQGARQETQY
TRBJ1-4 | TRBV28 | many | ATRLGQNEKLF
TRBJ2-2 | TRBV11-2 | . | ASSQRLSSNTGELF
TRBJ1-3 | TRBV19 | . | ASSMGAGVDTIY
TRBJ1-1 | TRBV28 | . | ASSLNRATNTEAF
TRBJ1-2 | TRBV28 | . | ASSARTETYGYT
TRBJ1-5 | TRBV16 | once | ASSQSRGGLSNQPQH
TRBJ1-1 | TRBV11-2 | once | ASSLERAF
TRBJ1-1 | TRBV7-9 | few | ASSPTTGNTEAF
TRBJ1-1 | TRBV29-1 | . | SVQGGMNTEAF
TRBJ2-2 | TRBV7-9 | . | ASRTSGTGELF
TRBJ1-2 | TRBV28 | . | ASSLSYGYT
TRBJ2-1 | TRBV18 | . | ASSPPQRGGRVGIHEQF
TRBJ1-4 | TRBV21-1 | once | ASSKEICGQQNEKLF
TRBJ1-1 | TRBV28 | . | ASSLTGALTEAF